One and the same sample provided the 18 T cell receptor beta chains below, sequenced in a study of blood T cell repertoires in COVID-19. Profiled with immunoSEQ multiplex PCR; TCRdb holds only in-frame clones, not every one. The data hold about 350,000 clones, with about nine tenths observed a single time. Sample: PBMCs or T cells enriched from blood (not recorded which). Receptor source: a woman in her twenties or thirties who had been exposed to COVID-19.

This chain connects TRBV27 to TRBJ2-1; 9 bases agree with TRBD1. This CDR3 spans 14 amino acids. With V trimmed by 6 bases and J by 10 bases, 10 bases remained unmatched. Looked up from germline, CDR1 is MNHEY and CDR2 is SMNVEV (reference sequence). CDR3 coding DNA: TGTGCCAGCAGGATGACAGGGGGAGGGAGGGAGCAGTTCTTC. Its translation is CASRMTGGGREQFF.

The chain couples TRBV7-9 to TRBJ2-6; D may be TRBD1 (5 bases). Per germline, CDR1 SEHNR and CDR2 FQNEAQ (reference sequence). V was cut by 3 bases and J by 2 bases, with 11 bases left in between. The CDR3 length is 16 residues. This chain's CDR3 is CASSLLQGAGANVLTF. The CDR3 region has the DNA TGTGCCAGCAGCTTGCTGCAGGGCGCTGGGGCCAACGTCCTGACTTTC.

This chain uses TRBV11-1 with TRBJ2-7, with D perhaps matching TRBD1 (5 bases). The V end lost 5 bases, the J end lost 5 bases, and 13 bases lay between the germline ends. Germline assignment: CDR1 SGHAT and CDR2 FQDESV (reference sequence). This CDR3 is built from 13 residues. Written as DNA, the CDR3 is TGTGCCAGCAGCCCCCAGGGCGTCAACGAGCAGTACTTC. Residues: CASSPQGVNEQYF.

The J gene is TRBJ1-2, the V gene TRBV18; maybe TRBD1 (5 bases). V gave up 2 bases and J gave up 7 bases, with 17 bases separating them. In germline, CDR1 is KGHSH, CDR2 LQKENI. The CDR3 spans 15 residues. The CDR3 here is CASSPTEAGTRGYTF. For the CDR3, the DNA is TGTGCCAGCTCACCAACCGAGGCAGGGACTCGTGGCTACACCTTC.

The chain recombines TRBV19 with TRBJ2-5; TRBD1 matches 9 bases. CDR3 length: 16 residues. Germline loops: CDR1 LNHDA, CDR2 SQIVND (reference sequence). J gave up 5 bases and V 1 base, and 8 bases lay outside the gene matches. In nucleotides, the CDR3 is TGTGCCAGTAGTATAGCCCAGGGACAGGGAGGGGAGACCCAGTACTTC. It encodes CASSIAQGQGGETQYF.

The rearrangement joins TRBV19 to TRBJ2-1; 9 bases agree with TRBD2. The CDR3 sequence is 16 residues long. V lost 3 bases, J lost 3 bases, and 6 bases stayed unmatched. In germline, CDR1 is LNHDA, CDR2 SQIVND (reference sequence). CDR3 protein: CASSIRISGSYNEQFF. Written as DNA, the CDR3 is TGTGCCAGTAGTATTAGGATTAGCGGGAGCTACAATGAGCAGTTCTTC.

This chain links TRBV5-1 with TRBJ1-2; tentatively, D is TRBD1 (6 bases). V gave up 1 base and J gave up 3 bases, with 10 bases separating them. This CDR3 is 14 amino acids long. The germline CDR1 and CDR2 sequences are SGHRS and YFSETQ. The chain's CDR3 is CASSLHPGDYGYTF. For the CDR3, the DNA is TGCGCCAGCAGCTTGCACCCAGGGGACTATGGCTACACCTTC. The complete variable domain, with remaining parts taken from reference TRBV5-1 and TRBJ1-2, reads KAGVTQTPRYLIKTRGQQVTLSCSPISGHRSVSWYQQTPGQGLQFLFEYFSETQRNKGNFPGRFSGRQFSNSRSEMNVSTLELGDSALYLCASSLHPGDYGYTFGSGTRLTVV.

The chain recombines TRBV28 with TRBJ1-6; possible D gene TRBD1, 6 bases. The germline gives CDR1 MDHEN, CDR2 SYDVKM. The CDR3 contains 14 residues. Trimming took off 3 bases at V and 10 bases at J, with 13 bases between the two ends. This CDR3 reads CASSLGQGISPLHF. CDR3 sequence (DNA): TGTGCCAGCAGTTTGGGTCAGGGGATATCACCCCTCCACTTT. Full variable domain (outside the CDR3, taken from reference TRBV28 and TRBJ1-6): DVKVTQSSRYLVKRTGEKVFLECVQDMDHENMFWYRQDPGLGLRLIYFSYDVKMKEKGDIPEGYSVSREKKERFSLILESASTNQTSMYLCASSLGQGISPLHFGNGTRLTVT.

The genes are TRBV19 and TRBJ1-1, with TRBD1 identical over 7 bases. V shed 4 bases, J shed 0 bases, and the junction held 5 bases outside the gene matches. The CDR3 runs to 15 residues. CDR1 is LNHDA, CDR2 SQIVND, per germline (reference sequence). CDR3 sequence reads: CASSTRQGLNTEAFF. CDR3 DNA: TGTGCCAGTAGTACCCGACAGGGCTTGAACACTGAAGCTTTCTTT.

The chain joins TRBV10-1 to TRBJ2-2, with 9 nucleotides matching TRBD1. Per the germline V gene, CDR1 is WNHNN and CDR2 is SYGVQD (reference sequence). With V trimmed by 4 bases and J by 6 bases, 9 bases remained unmatched. The CDR3 spans 16 residues. The CDR3 bases are TGCGCCAGCAGTGGGCCGGGACAGGGATTTTCCGGGGAGCTGTTTTTT. The encoded protein is CASSGPGQGFSGELFF.

This chain uses TRBV7-3 with TRBJ2-1, with a tentative D call TRBD2 (7 bases). Trimming left V 0 bases short and J 6 bases short, with 15 bases between. This CDR3 region has 16 residues. Per the germline V gene, CDR1 is SGHTA and CDR2 is FQGTGA. CDR3 coding DNA: TGTGCCAGCAGCTTAACGTCCCCTGGGGGGGCCAATGAGCAGTTCTTC. Translated: CASSLTSPGGANEQFF.

V gene TRBV11-3 combines with J gene TRBJ1-2; 8 nucleotides agree with TRBD1. CDR1 is SGHNT, CDR2 YENEEA, per germline. The CDR3 runs 14 residues. V lost 5 bases and J lost 2; bases outside the gene matches: 4. CDR3 DNA sequence: TGTGCCAGCAGCCCCCGACAGGGGAACTATGGCTACACCTTC. This gives the protein CASSPRQGNYGYTF.

The V gene is TRBV6-5, the J gene TRBJ2-7; 8 nucleotides align to TRBD1. CDR1 and CDR2 (germline): MNHEY, SVGAGI. The CDR3 length is 14 residues. The J segment lost 3 bases and the V segment lost 7 bases, leaving 8 bases of the junction unmatched. The DNA for the CDR3 is TGTGCCAGCAAACCTACAGGGGGTAGCTACGAGCAGTACTTC. Translating it yields CASKPTGGSYEQYF.

This clone came up once. The V and J genes are TRBV20-1 and TRBJ2-1; the D gene is possibly TRBD2 (6 bases). Germline CDR1 DFQATT, CDR2 SNEGSKA (reference sequence). CDR3 length: 11 amino acids. Trimming took 6 bases from V and 5 from J, leaving 8 bases between them. The CDR3 DNA reads as TGCAGTGCCAGACTAGACAATGAGCAGTTCTTC. Translated: CSARLDNEQFF.

The rearrangement links TRBV7-2 to TRBJ2-3; D not certain. Looked up from germline, CDR1 is SGHTA and CDR2 is FQGNSA. CDR3 length: 12 residues. Trimming cost V 5 bases and J 0 bases, with 3 bases left between them. CDR3 DNA: TGTGCCAGCAGCCGTAGCACAGATACGCAGTATTTT. This translates into CASSRSTDTQYF.

This clone was counted between two and nine times. The V and J genes are TRBV6-5 and TRBJ1-2, with D perhaps matching TRBD1 (6 bases). With 6 bases removed from V and 2 bases from J, the gap between germline ends came to 10 bases. This CDR3 has 13 amino acids. From germline, CDR1 is MNHEY and CDR2 SVGAGI. CDR3 sequence reads: CASSVGQNYGYTF. The DNA of the CDR3 is TGTGCCAGCAGCGTCGGACAGAACTATGGCTACACCTTC.

The chain employs TRBV5-3 and TRBJ2-5; 13 nucleotides agree with TRBD2. TRBV5-3 is filed as an ORF, its function uncertain. V shed 4 bases, J shed 2 bases, and the junction held 2 bases outside the gene matches. This CDR3 is 15 amino acids long. The CDR3 is CARSGGLAGQETQYF. The CDR3 DNA reads TGTGCCAGAAGCGGGGGACTAGCGGGGCAAGAGACCCAGTACTTC.

This chain joins TRBV6-2 or TRBV6-3 and TRBJ1-1; D might be TRBD1 (5 bases). The CDR3 runs to 19 residues. The germline V gene encodes CDR1 MNHEY and CDR2 SVGEGT. Trimming took off 2 bases at V and 1 base at J, with 23 bases between the two ends. The CDR3 is CASSYTTLALGRENTEAFF. DNA for the CDR3: TGTGCCAGCAGTTACACTACTTTGGCCCTCGGCAGGGAGAACACTGAAGCTTTCTTT.